This T cell receptor beta chain was sequenced during a study of cytomegalovirus exposure and HLA in healthy donors. At the level of the study: A prior analysis found about 110 million unique TCR beta sequences from 150 million to 200 million T cells. Of 350 to 400 genotyped donors, roughly 80% grouped in the Caucasian-associated ancestry cluster.

This CDR3 region has 15 residues. CDR1 is MNHNS and CDR2 is SASEGT in the germline V gene. J lost 3 bases, V lost 6 bases, and 5 bases had no gene match. The PCR used 60 Vbeta and 13 Jbeta primers. Using immunoSEQ multiplex PCR, the repertoire was profiled, and TCRdb retains in-frame clones only, with some absent. The data show about 180,000 clones, roughly 84% seen once. This clonotype was sampled from a boy aged 2-15 years in good health and CMV-seronegative. The J gene is TRBJ2-3, the V gene TRBV6-1; the match to TRBD2 covers 11 bases. The material sequenced was PBMCs. CDR3 sequence reads: CASRPGLAATDTQYF. The CDR3 coding sequence is TGTGCCAGCAGGCCGGGACTAGCGGCTACAGATACGCAGTATTTT.